What follows are 27 T cell receptor beta chains derived from one specimen sequenced in a study of cytomegalovirus exposure and HLA in healthy donors. 13 Jbeta primers and 60 Vbeta primers were used for the PCR. Only in-frame clones appear in the TCRdb table, and some are missing; sequencing was by immunoSEQ multiplex PCR. Among 100,000 or so clones, around four fifths were seen once, and the ten largest hold roughly 9.2%. Sequencing input: PBMCs. All receptors come from a woman aged 40 to 49 in good health and CMV-seropositive.

The V and J genes are TRBV2 and TRBJ2-3, with D possibly TRBD2 on 6 matching bases. This CDR3 contains 14 residues. V was cut by 4 bases and J by 2 bases, with 10 bases left in between. CDR1 and CDR2 from the germline V gene are SNHLY and FYNNEI. The CDR3 coding sequence is TGTGCCAGCAGTGTTGGAGGGTTCACAGATACGCAGTATTTT. The encoded protein is CASSVGGFTDTQYF.

J is TRBJ2-7 and V is TRBV10-3, with D possibly being TRBD1 (6 bases). CDR1 and CDR2 (germline): ENHRY, SYGVKD. The CDR3 is 15 amino acids. Trimming took off 4 bases at V and 1 base at J, with 14 bases between the two ends. CDR3 sequence (DNA): TGTGCCATCAGTGGACAGGCCGAGAGTTCCTACGAGCAGTACTTC. This gives the protein CAISGQAESSYEQYF.

CDR3 in DNA: TGTGCCAGCTCACGCCGTACGGGACTAGCCTATTCAGATACGCAGTATTTT. Protein product: CASSRRTGLAYSDTQYF. This chain links TRBV18 with TRBJ2-3, with TRBD2 matching over 9 bases. Trimming removed 4 bases from V and 4 bases from J; junction bases left unmatched: 12. This CDR3 has 17 amino acids. Germline V gene data show CDR1 as KGHSH and CDR2 as LQKENI. Together with reference TRBV18 and TRBJ2-3, the CDR3 gives the full variable domain: NAGVMQNPRHLVRRRGQEARLRCSPMKGHSHVYWYRQLPEEGLKFMVYLQKENIIDESGMPKERFSAEFPKEGPSILRIQQVVRGDSAAYFCASSRRTGLAYSDTQYFGPGTRLTVL.

The V and J genes are TRBV20-1 and TRBJ1-5; TRBD1 matches 7 bases. V shed 5 bases and J 14 bases; nucleotides not matched to a gene: 9. The CDR3 is made up of 11 amino acids. Germline CDR1 DFQATT, CDR2 SNEGSKA (reference sequence). Written as DNA, the CDR3 is TGCAGTGCTGGCCCAGACAGGGAGGAGCATTTT. Translation: CSAGPDREEHF.

This clone has only a few counts. The V call is TRBV7-6, the J call TRBJ2-5; TRBD2 matches at 7 bases. V lost 3 bases to trimming and J lost 2 bases; unmatched junction nucleotides: 3. Looked up from germline, CDR1 is SGHVS and CDR2 is FNYEAQ. CDR3 size: 14 residues. This CDR3 is CASSFGGYQETQYF. Written as DNA, the CDR3 is TGTGCCAGCAGCTTCGGGGGGTATCAAGAGACCCAGTACTTC.

V is TRBV5-1 and J is TRBJ2-1; 7 nucleotides line up with TRBD1. The V segment lost 0 bases and the J segment 2 bases; nucleotides outside the gene matches: 2. Germline CDR1 reads SGHRS; CDR2 reads YFSETQ. The CDR3 loop spans 15 amino acids. The CDR3 bases are TGCGCCAGCAGCTTGGCCCAGGGGGCCTACAATGAGCAGTTCTTC. It is translated as CASSLAQGAYNEQFF. Variable domain in full (rest from reference TRBV5-1 and TRBJ2-1): KAGVTQTPRYLIKTRGQQVTLSCSPISGHRSVSWYQQTPGQGLQFLFEYFSETQRNKGNFPGRFSGRQFSNSRSEMNVSTLELGDSALYLCASSLAQGAYNEQFFGPGTRLTVL.

The chain combines TRBV6-5 with TRBJ1-5; D is perhaps TRBD1 (6 bases). V dropped 6 bases and J dropped 6 bases, with 18 bases sitting between them. Germline CDR1 reads MNHEY; CDR2 reads SVGAGI. CDR3 size: 15 residues. CDR3 residues: CASRGAEAGSQPQHF. DNA for the CDR3: TGTGCCAGCAGGGGGGCCGAGGCAGGGAGTCAGCCCCAGCATTTT.

This clone was observed once. The chain employs TRBV6-4 and TRBJ2-1, with TRBD2 identical over 7 bases. This CDR3 has 14 residues. The V segment lost 7 bases and the J segment 10 bases; nucleotides outside the gene matches: 13. The V gene's germline CDR1 is MRHNA and CDR2 SNTAGT. CDR3 sequence: CASTVGGPSGEQFF. The CDR3 DNA reads TGTGCCAGCACGGTGGGAGGGCCGAGTGGGGAGCAGTTCTTC.

The chain carries TRBV7-6 and TRBJ2-2; TRBD2 matches at 12 bases. Trimming at V came to 2 bases and at J to 3 bases, leaving 7 bases not matched to a gene. CDR3 size: 18 residues. From germline, CDR1 is SGHVS and CDR2 FNYEAQ. CDR3 loop: CASSLFPLAGGDTGELFF. CDR3 nucleotide sequence: TGTGCCAGCAGCTTATTTCCCCTAGCGGGAGGGGACACCGGGGAGCTGTTTTTT.

V is TRBV2 and J is TRBJ1-4, with 7 bases lining up with TRBD1. The V segment lost 6 bases and the J segment 5 bases; nucleotides outside the gene matches: 9. The CDR3 is 15 residues long. Germline CDR1 reads SNHLY; CDR2 reads FYNNEI. The CDR3 is CASRQRDSPNEKLFF. CDR3 DNA: TGTGCCAGCAGGCAACGGGACAGTCCAAATGAAAAACTGTTTTTT.

V gene TRBV5-1 combines with J gene TRBJ1-2; D call uncertain. V lost 4 bases and J 7 bases, leaving 11 bases between the germline ends. Germline V lookup: CDR1 SGHRS, CDR2 YFSETQ. The CDR3 has 12 residues. The CDR3 DNA follows: TGCGCCAGCAGCCCAGACATGGCTGGCTACACCTTC. This encodes CASSPDMAGYTF.

This rearrangement joins TRBV7-3 to TRBJ2-1; 7 bases fit TRBD1. The CDR3 totals 14 residues. The germline V gene encodes CDR1 SGHTA and CDR2 FQGTGA. With 5 bases clipped from V and 3 bases from J, the junction kept 4 bases outside the gene matches. In DNA form, the CDR3 reads TGTGCCAGCAGCCCTTGGACAGGCTACAATGAGCAGTTCTTC. Translating it yields CASSPWTGYNEQFF.

About this clone: The junction departs from germline at one end; a sequencing error may be responsible. The chain joins TRBV7-9 to TRBJ1-4, with TRBD1 matching 9 bases. The CDR3 runs 13 residues. Germline CDR1 reads SEHNR; CDR2 reads FQNEAQ (reference sequence). Here the CDR3 DNA reads TGTTCCAGCAGCGACAGGGGGGATGAAAAACTGTTTTTT. It encodes CSSSDRGDEKLFF.

The rearrangement joins TRBV28 to TRBJ1-3, with TRBD1 identical over 10 bases. V lost 7 bases and J lost 0; bases outside the gene matches: 9. In germline, CDR1 is MDHEN, CDR2 SYDVKM. This CDR3 is 17 amino acids long. This CDR3 is CASTLGTGAYSGNTIYF. The CDR3 coding sequence is TGTGCCAGCACCTTAGGGACAGGGGCTTACTCTGGAAACACCATATATTTT.

The J gene is TRBJ2-1, the V gene TRBV5-1; D call uncertain. This CDR3 contains 13 residues. The V end was cut by 6 bases, the J end by 0 bases, with 7 bases between. Per germline, CDR1 SGHRS and CDR2 YFSETQ. The CDR3 DNA is TGCGCCAGCATGATCAGCTCCTACAATGAGCAGTTCTTC. It codes for CASMISSYNEQFF.

The chain employs TRBV9 and TRBJ2-1; D might be TRBD1 (6 bases). The germline V gene encodes CDR1 SGDLS and CDR2 YYNGEE. V was clipped by 4 bases and J by 5 bases, with 10 bases between them. The CDR3 loop spans 13 amino acids. The CDR3 region is CASSSRGDNEQFF. For the CDR3, the DNA is TGTGCCAGCAGCTCCAGGGGAGACAATGAGCAGTTCTTC.

This chain links TRBV2 with TRBJ1-5; no reliable D call. The CDR3 has 12 residues. CDR1 and CDR2 (germline): SNHLY, FYNNEI. V dropped 6 bases and J dropped 4 bases, with 7 bases sitting between them. The CDR3 here is CASRTSNQPQHF. In DNA form, the CDR3 reads TGTGCCAGCAGGACTTCAAATCAGCCCCAGCATTTT.

The chain couples TRBV18 to TRBJ2-2; 7 positions agree with TRBD2. This CDR3 region has 16 residues. Trimming cost V 4 bases and J 0 bases; bases outside gene matches: 5. Germline assignment: CDR1 KGHSH and CDR2 LQKENI. CDR3 loop: CASSLLRGANTGELFF. The CDR3 DNA reads TGTGCCAGCTCACTCCTTCGGGGGGCGAACACCGGGGAGCTGTTTTTT.

The CDR3 reads CASRASGEETQYF. The CDR3 DNA follows: TGTGCCAGCAGGGCTAGCGGGGAAGAGACCCAGTACTTC. This chain uses TRBV28 with TRBJ2-5; 9 bases fit TRBD2. CDR1 is MDHEN and CDR2 is SYDVKM in the germline V gene. Trimming cost V 6 bases and J 3 bases; bases outside gene matches: 2. The length of the CDR3 is 13 residues.

The rearrangement joins TRBV15 to TRBJ1-1, with a tentative D call TRBD1 (6 bases). Germline CDR1 reads LNHNV; CDR2 reads YYDKDF (reference sequence). V was trimmed by 3 bases and J by 4 bases, leaving 12 bases between them. The CDR3 contains 14 residues. The CDR3 reads CATSSWRGGTEAFF. Here the CDR3 DNA reads TGTGCCACCAGCAGCTGGAGGGGGGGCACTGAAGCTTTCTTT.

The J gene is TRBJ2-1, the V gene TRBV6-6; 7 bases agree with TRBD2. V lost 5 bases to trimming and J lost 12 bases; unmatched junction nucleotides: 10. The CDR3 runs 13 residues. Germline CDR1 is MNHNY and CDR2 is SVGAGI (reference sequence). The CDR3 DNA sequence: TGTGCCAGCAGTCCCCCTGGGGGGGAATGGCAGTTCTTC. Its protein is CASSPPGGEWQFF.

V usage is TRBV9 and J usage is TRBJ2-7, with D possibly being TRBD1 (6 bases). The CDR3 is made up of 14 amino acids. V was cut by 4 bases and J by 1 base, with 12 bases left in between. Germline assignment: CDR1 SGDLS and CDR2 YYNGEE. The CDR3: CASSPRQASYEQYF. The DNA for the CDR3 is TGTGCCAGCAGCCCTCGACAGGCTTCCTACGAGCAGTACTTC.

This sequence joins TRBV2 and TRBJ1-4; tentatively, D is TRBD1 (5 bases). This CDR3 comprises 13 residues. The V end was cut by 8 bases, the J end by 8 bases, with 15 bases between. Germline CDR1 is SNHLY and CDR2 is FYNNEI. CDR3 sequence reads: CASLPGGEEKLFF. CDR3 DNA sequence: TGTGCCAGCCTCCCCGGGGGTGAGGAAAAACTGTTTTTT.

This chain joins TRBV5-4 and TRBJ2-6; D gene unclear. This CDR3 comprises 10 residues. Germline-derived CDR1 and CDR2 are SGHNT and YYREEE (reference sequence). Deletions cut 7 bases from V and 9 bases from J, with 5 bases between. The CDR3 DNA reads as TGTGCCAGCGCCGGCAACGTCCTGACTTTC. Translating gives CASAGNVLTF.

The CDR3 is CASSLWLVVGQDSNQPQHF. The CDR3 DNA reads as TGTGCCAGCAGTTTATGGCTGGTGGTTGGACAGGACAGCAATCAGCCCCAGCATTTT. The genes are TRBV28 and TRBJ1-5, with TRBD1 matching over 7 bases. Trimming at V came to 0 bases and at J to 1 base, leaving 12 bases not matched to a gene. CDR1 is MDHEN, CDR2 SYDVKM, per germline. The CDR3 sequence is 19 residues long.

V and J are TRBV5-1 and TRBJ1-1; 10 nucleotides agree with TRBD1. CDR3 length: 16 residues. The trim removed 4 bases at V and 1 base at J, leaving 7 bases unmatched. Germline V lookup: CDR1 SGHRS, CDR2 YFSETQ. In DNA form, the CDR3 reads TGCGCCAGCAGCCCCCCGGGGACAGGGGCGAACACTGAAGCTTTCTTT. Protein: CASSPPGTGANTEAFF.

J is TRBJ2-5 and V is TRBV11-1; possible D gene TRBD2, 6 bases. V lost 5 bases and J lost 1, with 17 bases in between. Germline V gene data show CDR1 as SGHAT and CDR2 as FQDESV (reference sequence). The CDR3 consists of 16 residues. The CDR3 region is CASSPTTGGPQETQYF. CDR3 nucleotides: TGTGCCAGCAGCCCAACTACTGGAGGGCCCCAAGAGACCCAGTACTTC.